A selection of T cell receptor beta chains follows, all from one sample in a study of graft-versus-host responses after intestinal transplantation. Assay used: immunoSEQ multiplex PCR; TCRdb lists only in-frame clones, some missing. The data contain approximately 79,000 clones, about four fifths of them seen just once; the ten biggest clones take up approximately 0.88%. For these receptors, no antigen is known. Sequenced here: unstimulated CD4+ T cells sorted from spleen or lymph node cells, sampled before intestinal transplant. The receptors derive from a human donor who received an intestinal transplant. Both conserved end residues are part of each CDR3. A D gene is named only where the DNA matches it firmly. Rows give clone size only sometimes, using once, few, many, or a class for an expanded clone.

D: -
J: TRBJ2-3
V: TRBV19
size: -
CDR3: CASRNSRTDTQYF
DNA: TGTGCCAGTAGGAACAGTCGCACAGATACGCAGTATTTT

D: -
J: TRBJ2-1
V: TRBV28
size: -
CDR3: CASSGGNSYNEQFF
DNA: TGTGCCAGCAGCGGCGGAAACTCCTACAATGAGCAGTTCTTC

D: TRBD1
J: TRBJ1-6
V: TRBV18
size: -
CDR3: CASSPGTGISPLHF
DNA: TGTGCCAGCTCACCCGGGACAGGGATTTCACCCCTCCACTTT

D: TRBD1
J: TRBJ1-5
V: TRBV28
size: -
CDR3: CASSRQGRYQPQHF
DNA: TGTGCCAGCAGCCGACAGGGTAGGTATCAGCCCCAGCATTTT

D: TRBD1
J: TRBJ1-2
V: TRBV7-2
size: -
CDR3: CASSLSRQGNYGYTF
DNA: TGTGCCAGCAGCCTTAGTAGACAGGGGAACTATGGCTACACCTTC

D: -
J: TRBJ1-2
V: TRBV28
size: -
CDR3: CASSLFQAIGYTF
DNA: TGTGCCAGCAGTTTATTCCAGGCTATCGGCTACACCTTC

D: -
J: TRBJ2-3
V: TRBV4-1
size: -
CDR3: CASSQDRGNTQYF
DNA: TGCGCCAGCAGCCAAGATCGGGGAAATACGCAGTATTTT

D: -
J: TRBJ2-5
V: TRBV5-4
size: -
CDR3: CAYNRGTAIKETQYF
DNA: TGTGCCTATAATCGGGGGACAGCCATTAAAGAGACCCAGTACTTC

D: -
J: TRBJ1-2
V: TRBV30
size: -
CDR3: CAWRQVAGYGYTF
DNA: TGTGCCTGGAGGCAGGTGGCGGGCTATGGCTACACCTTC

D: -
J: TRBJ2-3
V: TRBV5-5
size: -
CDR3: CASSLGTGRTDTQYF
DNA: TGTGCCAGCAGCTTGGGAACAGGACGGACAGATACGCAGTATTTT

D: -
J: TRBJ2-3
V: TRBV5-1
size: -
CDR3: CASSLDQGTDTQYF
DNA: TGCGCCAGCAGCTTGGATCAGGGGACAGATACGCAGTATTTT

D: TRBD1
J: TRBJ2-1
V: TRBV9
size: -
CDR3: CASSVAGDSIYNEQFF
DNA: TGTGCCAGCAGCGTAGCTGGGGACAGCATTTACAATGAGCAGTTCTTC

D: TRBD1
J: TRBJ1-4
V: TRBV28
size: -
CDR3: CASLKGQAHNEKLFF
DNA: TGTGCCAGCCTCAAAGGACAGGCCCATAATGAAAAACTGTTTTTT

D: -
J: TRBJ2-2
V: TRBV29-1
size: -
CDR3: CSVDRANTGELFF
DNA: TGCAGCGTTGATCGGGCGAACACCGGGGAGCTGTTTTTT

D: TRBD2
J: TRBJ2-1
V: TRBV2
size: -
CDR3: CASSGLAGEQFF
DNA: TGTGCCAGCAGTGGTTTAGCGGGGGAGCAGTTCTTC

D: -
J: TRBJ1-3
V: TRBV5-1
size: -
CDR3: CASSLAGSIGGNTIYF
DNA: TGCGCCAGCAGCTTGGCAGGGTCAATCGGTGGAAACACCATATATTTT

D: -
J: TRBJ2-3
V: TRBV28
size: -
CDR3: CASSRPTGTDTQYF
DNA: TGTGCCAGCAGTCGACCGACAGGAACAGATACGCAGTATTTT

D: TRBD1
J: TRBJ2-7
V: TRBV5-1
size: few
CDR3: CASSLRQGFYEQYF
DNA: TGCGCCAGCAGCTTGAGACAGGGTTTCTACGAGCAGTACTTC

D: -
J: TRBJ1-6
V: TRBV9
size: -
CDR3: CASSDSAGLGNSPLHF
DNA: TGTGCCAGCAGCGACTCGGCGGGGTTGGGGAATTCACCCCTCCACTTT

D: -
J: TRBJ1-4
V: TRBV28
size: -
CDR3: CASNQRGATNEKLFF
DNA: TGTGCCAGCAATCAACGGGGGGCAACTAATGAAAAACTGTTTTTT

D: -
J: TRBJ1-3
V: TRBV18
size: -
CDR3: CASSPLGVVGASGNTIYF
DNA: TGTGCCAGCTCACCATTAGGGGTCGTGGGGGCGTCCGGAAACACCATATATTTT

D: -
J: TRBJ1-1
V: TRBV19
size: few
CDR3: CASSIGPWRRNTEAFF
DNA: TGTGCCAGTAGTATAGGGCCGTGGAGGCGGAACACTGAAGCTTTCTTT

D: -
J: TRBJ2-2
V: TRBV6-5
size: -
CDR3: CASSYSSLPHTGELFF
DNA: TGTGCCAGCAGTTACTCGAGTCTCCCCCACACCGGGGAGCTGTTTTTT

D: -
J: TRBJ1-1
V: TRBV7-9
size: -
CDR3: CASSSGYRASFF
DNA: TGTGCCAGCAGCTCGGGTTACAGGGCATCTTTCTTT

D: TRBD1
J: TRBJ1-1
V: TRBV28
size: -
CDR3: CASSPYRGDFPEAFF
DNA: TGTGCCAGCAGTCCATACAGGGGAGACTTCCCTGAAGCTTTCTTT

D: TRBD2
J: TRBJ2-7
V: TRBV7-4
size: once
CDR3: CASSTRLAGDDEQYF
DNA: TGTGCCAGCAGCACAAGACTAGCGGGAGATGACGAGCAGTACTTC

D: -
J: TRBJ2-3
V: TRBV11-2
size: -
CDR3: CASRPLWGRITDTQYF
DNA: TGTGCCAGCAGGCCTCTCTGGGGCAGAATCACAGATACGCAGTATTTT

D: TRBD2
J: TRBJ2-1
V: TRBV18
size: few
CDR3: CASSPPVTGTSGRNEQFF
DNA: TGTGCCAGCTCACCCCCGGTCACTGGGACTAGCGGGAGGAATGAGCAGTTCTTC

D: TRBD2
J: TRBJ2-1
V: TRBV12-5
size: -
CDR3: CASGFFSLREGPYNEQFF
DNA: TGTGCTAGTGGTTTTTTTTCGTTGAGGGAGGGCCCCTACAATGAGCAGTTCTTC